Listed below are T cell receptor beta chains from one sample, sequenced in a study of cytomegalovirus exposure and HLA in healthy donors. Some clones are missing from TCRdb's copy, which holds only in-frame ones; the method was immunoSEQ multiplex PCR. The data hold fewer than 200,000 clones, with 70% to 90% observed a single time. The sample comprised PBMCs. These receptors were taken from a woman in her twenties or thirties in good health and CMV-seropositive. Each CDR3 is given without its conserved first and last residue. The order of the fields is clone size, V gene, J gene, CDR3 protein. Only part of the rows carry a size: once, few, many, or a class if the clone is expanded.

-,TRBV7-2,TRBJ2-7,ASSLYYEQY
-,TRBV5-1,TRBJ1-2,ASSLVGGSDGYT
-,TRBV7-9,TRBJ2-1,ASSIDEQF
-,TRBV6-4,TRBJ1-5,ASSQGESQPQH
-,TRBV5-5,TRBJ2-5,ASSLGLAGGTQETQY
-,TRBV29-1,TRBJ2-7,SVGGIGGEQY
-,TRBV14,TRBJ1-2,ASSQINLGRPGGYGYT
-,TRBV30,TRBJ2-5,AWSVSSQETQY
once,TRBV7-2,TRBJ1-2,ASSFLYGYT
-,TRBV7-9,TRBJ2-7,ASSSDRLQY
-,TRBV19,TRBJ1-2,ASSMFDRDYYGYT
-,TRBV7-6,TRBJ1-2,ASSPRAGDYGYT
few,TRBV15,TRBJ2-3,ATSRAGEHTDTQY
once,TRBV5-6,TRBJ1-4,ASSFVPTNEKLF
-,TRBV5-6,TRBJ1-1,ASTFQSATEAF
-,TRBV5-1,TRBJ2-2,ASSLYRQNTGELF
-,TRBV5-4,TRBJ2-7,ASSNSGYEQY
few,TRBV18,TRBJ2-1,ASSLTPGTVNEQF
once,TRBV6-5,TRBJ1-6,ASSQQAGNSPLH
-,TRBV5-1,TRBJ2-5,ASSLGLEETQY
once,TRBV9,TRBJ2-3,ASSVARSGGVSRTDTQY
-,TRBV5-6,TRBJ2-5,ASSLGPGQGETQY
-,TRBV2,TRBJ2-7,ASRSGSNSYEQY
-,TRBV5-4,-,ASSLDRSYEQY
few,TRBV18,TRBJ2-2,ASSPRVQGIGTGELF
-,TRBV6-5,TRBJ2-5,ASSQPGGGTQY
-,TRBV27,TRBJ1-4,ASSLSRGGNEKLF
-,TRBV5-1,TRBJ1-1,ASSLGANTEAF
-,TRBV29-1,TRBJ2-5,SPGGGLETQY
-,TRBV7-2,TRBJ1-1,ASSLRQGPTEAF
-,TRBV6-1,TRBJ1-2,ASSEAGQLYGYT
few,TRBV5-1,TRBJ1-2,ASTIQGAYGYT
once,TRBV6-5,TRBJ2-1,ASSFTFGSSRGEQF
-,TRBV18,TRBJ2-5,ASSPGGRAETQY
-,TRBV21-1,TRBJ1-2,ASSPIRRNYGYT
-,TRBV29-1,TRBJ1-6,SVRQWQSSYNSPLH
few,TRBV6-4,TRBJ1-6,ASSEGSYNSPLH
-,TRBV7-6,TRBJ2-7,ASSLLPDRVYEQY
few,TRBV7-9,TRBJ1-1,ASSLAFAGYYTEAF